This is a list of T cell receptor beta chains from one sample in a study. Each CDR3 protein gets one entry after TCRdb re-called the 5' RACE reads with MiXCR. The sample has fewer than 75,000 distinct CDR3 sequences, approximately 27% seen once. Material: tumor-infiltrating Tregs sorted from the breast tumor. Source of these receptors: a female donor with breast cancer. Both conserved end residues are part of each CDR3. The D gene is left open where the match is weak. Not every row has a clone size; where given, it reads once, few, many or a size class.

CDR3aa: CSAAGLAGGVGYF
CDR3nt: TGCAGTGCCGCGGGACTAGCGGGGGGCGTGGGTTACTTC
d_gene: TRBD2
j_gene: TRBJ2-4
abundance: -
v_gene: TRBV20-1

CDR3aa: CSARGDLSDEQFF
CDR3nt: TGCAGTGCTAGGGGGGACCTATCTGATGAGCAGTTCTTC
d_gene: -
j_gene: TRBJ2-1
abundance: -
v_gene: TRBV20-1

CDR3aa: CASSLAQSNTEAFF
CDR3nt: TGTGCCAGCAGCTTAGCACAGTCGAACACTGAAGCTTTCTTT
d_gene: -
j_gene: TRBJ1-1
abundance: few
v_gene: TRBV7-2

CDR3aa: CASRDTYEQYF
CDR3nt: TGTGCCAGCAGGGACACCTACGAGCAGTACTTC
d_gene: -
j_gene: TRBJ2-7
abundance: few
v_gene: TRBV2

CDR3aa: CASSLALGTEAFF
CDR3nt: TGTGCCAGCAGCTTAGCGCTCGGCACTGAAGCTTTCTTT
d_gene: -
j_gene: TRBJ1-1
abundance: few
v_gene: TRBV7-2

CDR3aa: CAITGGQGNYGYTF
CDR3nt: TGTGCCATCACCGGGGGACAGGGGAACTATGGCTACACCTTC
d_gene: TRBD1
j_gene: TRBJ1-2
abundance: medium-sized
v_gene: TRBV10-3

CDR3aa: CASNLLTGPYEQYF
CDR3nt: TGTGCCAGCAATTTGCTCACAGGGCCCTACGAGCAGTACTTC
d_gene: -
j_gene: TRBJ2-7
abundance: -
v_gene: TRBV2

CDR3aa: CASSLAPVLLSGTGELFF
CDR3nt: TGTGCCAGCAGCTTAGCCCCGGTCCTACTTTCGGGGACCGGGGAGCTGTTTTTT
d_gene: -
j_gene: TRBJ2-2
abundance: few
v_gene: TRBV7-2

CDR3aa: CASSPRTGGSYEQYF
CDR3nt: TGCGCCAGCAGCCCGAGGACAGGGGGCTCCTACGAGCAGTACTTC
d_gene: TRBD1
j_gene: TRBJ2-7
abundance: many
v_gene: TRBV5-1

CDR3aa: CASSPQGTDYEQYF
CDR3nt: TGTGCCAGCAGCCCTCAGGGAACAGACTACGAGCAGTACTTC
d_gene: -
j_gene: TRBJ2-7
abundance: many
v_gene: TRBV6-5

CDR3aa: CASRDVGKNTEAFF
CDR3nt: TGCGCCAGCAGGGACGTAGGGAAAAACACTGAAGCTTTCTTT
d_gene: -
j_gene: TRBJ1-1
abundance: -
v_gene: TRBV4-1

CDR3aa: CASSLRGYSNQPQHF
CDR3nt: TGTGCCAGCAGCTTACGTGGATATAGCAATCAGCCCCAGCATTTT
d_gene: -
j_gene: TRBJ1-5
abundance: few
v_gene: TRBV11-2

CDR3aa: CASSLTGDPKTGELFF
CDR3nt: TGTGCCAGCAGTTTGACAGGGGACCCTAAGACCGGGGAGCTGTTTTTT
d_gene: TRBD1
j_gene: TRBJ2-2
abundance: -
v_gene: TRBV6-2/TRBV6-3

CDR3aa: CASSHPGGVFHTEAFF
CDR3nt: TGTGCCAGCAGCCATCCAGGGGGCGTCTTCCACACTGAAGCTTTCTTT
d_gene: TRBD1
j_gene: TRBJ1-1
abundance: many
v_gene: TRBV3-1

CDR3aa: CASSQRGGNYNEQFF
CDR3nt: TGTGCCAGCAGTCAACGGGGGGGCAACTACAATGAGCAGTTCTTC
d_gene: TRBD2
j_gene: TRBJ2-1
abundance: few
v_gene: TRBV6-2/TRBV6-3

CDR3aa: CSASGATEAFF
CDR3nt: TGCAGTGCTAGCGGGGCGACTGAAGCTTTCTTT
d_gene: -
j_gene: TRBJ1-1
abundance: once
v_gene: TRBV20-1

CDR3aa: CASSLCGGTGDDYEQYF
CDR3nt: TGTGCCAGCAGTTTATGTGGGGGGACAGGGGACGACTACGAGCAGTACTTC
d_gene: TRBD1
j_gene: TRBJ2-7
abundance: -
v_gene: TRBV27

CDR3aa: CASSPEDGYEQYF
CDR3nt: TGCGCCAGCAGCCCCGAGGACGGCTACGAGCAGTACTTC
d_gene: -
j_gene: TRBJ2-7
abundance: -
v_gene: TRBV4-3

CDR3aa: CASSLGELSEQYF
CDR3nt: TGTGCCAGCAGCTTAGGGGAGTTGTCCGAGCAGTACTTC
d_gene: -
j_gene: TRBJ2-7
abundance: -
v_gene: TRBV11-2

CDR3aa: CSAREIPGLQFGGYTF
CDR3nt: TGCAGTGCTAGAGAAATACCGGGACTTCAATTCGGAGGCTACACCTTC
d_gene: -
j_gene: TRBJ1-2
abundance: few
v_gene: TRBV20-1

CDR3aa: CASSPIDTQETQYF
CDR3nt: TGCGCCAGCAGCCCCATTGACACACAAGAGACCCAGTACTTC
d_gene: -
j_gene: TRBJ2-5
abundance: few
v_gene: TRBV5-1

CDR3aa: CASSPDRGQGQPQHF
CDR3nt: TGTGCCAGCAGCCCCGACAGGGGGCAAGGTCAGCCCCAGCATTTT
d_gene: TRBD1
j_gene: TRBJ1-5
abundance: -
v_gene: TRBV5-5

CDR3aa: CSGSSGGGETQYF
CDR3nt: TGCAGTGGCTCAAGCGGGGGGGGGGAGACCCAGTACTTC
d_gene: TRBD2
j_gene: TRBJ2-5
abundance: many
v_gene: TRBV20-1

CDR3aa: CASSLGRKTSTDTQYF
CDR3nt: TGTGCCAGCAGCCTCGGTCGGAAGACTAGCACAGATACGCAGTATTTT
d_gene: -
j_gene: TRBJ2-3
abundance: few
v_gene: TRBV7-2